This is a list of T cell receptor beta chains from one sample in a study of blood T cell repertoires in COVID-19. Sequenced by immunoSEQ multiplex PCR; TCRdb stores in-frame clones only, minus some. The sample lists about 69,000 clones, roughly 88% occurring once. Sample: peripheral blood. The receptors originated from a man aged 30 to 39 with acute or convalescent COVID-19. Both conserved end residues are part of each CDR3. Fields, in order: J gene, V gene, CDR3 protein.

TRBJ2-7 TRBV30 CAWSVQPGYEQYF
TRBJ1-4 TRBV2 CASRKDSRIEKLFF
TRBJ2-3 TRBV12-5 CASGRGGTDTQYF
TRBJ1-5 TRBV2 CASSEGRYQPQHF
TRBJ1-1 TRBV6-5 CASTRTPQGTEAFF
TRBJ2-4 TRBV18 CASSPSVGNSLAKNIQYF
TRBJ1-5 TRBV19 CASSIVTETGRQPQHF
TRBJ1-2 TRBV11-2 CASSVTGDYGYTF
TRBJ1-2 TRBV29-1 CSVSDTPSYGYTF
TRBJ1-1 TRBV19 CASADRLNTEAFF
TRBJ1-1 TRBV19 CASSILQGNTEAFF
TRBJ2-3 TRBV5-1 CASSSPKRAGASTDTQYF
TRBJ2-7 TRBV7-3 CASSEEAFSEQYF
TRBJ1-5 TRBV21-1 CASSKRREDQPQHF
TRBJ2-5 TRBV5-1 CASSLNGGQYETQYF
TRBJ1-1 TRBV5-1 CASSLFQMNTEAFF
TRBJ2-3 TRBV7-8 CASSRLGQGQTDTQYF
TRBJ1-1 TRBV6-5 CASSYFSNTEAFF
TRBJ2-5 TRBV19 CASSMSGRARGAGQETQYF
TRBJ2-3 TRBV5-1 CASSLGGASGSNTQYF
TRBJ2-1 TRBV7-2 CASNPVVGQGVEQFF
TRBJ1-2 TRBV19 CASRLRNGYTF
TRBJ1-3 TRBV5-1 CASSPGQGSSGNTIYF
TRBJ1-4 TRBV13 CASSLGRGGEKLFF
TRBJ1-1 TRBV7-9 CASSPRGTGNTEAFF
TRBJ2-5 TRBV6-1 CASSDLAGGGNTQYF
TRBJ1-4 TRBV5-1 CASSPSGGTYEKLFF
TRBJ2-5 TRBV28 CASSLYFQQETQYF
TRBJ2-2 TRBV7-2 CASSPATGNAGELFF
TRBJ1-5 TRBV19 CASSGTADQPQHF
TRBJ2-2 TRBV7-2 CASSRYPGLIYGELFF
TRBJ2-3 TRBV4-2 CASSQEVVTSGAVNTQYF
TRBJ1-2 TRBV7-2 CASSLVPGHGYTF
TRBJ1-5 TRBV3-1/TRBV3-2 CASSQGITGQGVGPQHF
TRBJ1-2 TRBV4-2 CASSQPTGGNYGYTF
TRBJ1-5 TRBV7-2 CASSSSAGQPQHF
TRBJ1-1 TRBV10-1 CASSAGQGARTEAFF
TRBJ1-3 TRBV12-3/TRBV12-4 CASTRTATIYF
TRBJ1-2 TRBV4-2 CASSQPGTPVGDGYTF
TRBJ2-7 TRBV5-4 CASSSATSGSVYEQYF
TRBJ1-1 TRBV30 CAWRLRQDTEAFF
TRBJ2-1 TRBV7-9 CASSLGSAGYNEQFF
TRBJ2-1 TRBV12-3/TRBV12-4 CASSLNRRNEQFF
TRBJ1-4 TRBV29-1 CSVADWGANEKLFF
TRBJ1-2 TRBV5-1 CASSLPKGTGGDGYTF
TRBJ1-5 TRBV6-5 CASSSTGARNQPQHF
TRBJ2-7 TRBV30 CAWRGGGTAFREQYF
TRBJ2-7 TRBV27 CASSWMTGAEQYF
TRBJ2-2 TRBV24-1 CATSDFEGTGELFF
TRBJ1-2 TRBV25-1 CASRGRQGIGYGYTF
TRBJ1-2 TRBV28 CASSGYGTGAGGYTF
TRBJ2-5 TRBV5-1 CASSLAGGEETQYF
TRBJ2-1 TRBV20-1 CSASTSGGGRSYNEQFF